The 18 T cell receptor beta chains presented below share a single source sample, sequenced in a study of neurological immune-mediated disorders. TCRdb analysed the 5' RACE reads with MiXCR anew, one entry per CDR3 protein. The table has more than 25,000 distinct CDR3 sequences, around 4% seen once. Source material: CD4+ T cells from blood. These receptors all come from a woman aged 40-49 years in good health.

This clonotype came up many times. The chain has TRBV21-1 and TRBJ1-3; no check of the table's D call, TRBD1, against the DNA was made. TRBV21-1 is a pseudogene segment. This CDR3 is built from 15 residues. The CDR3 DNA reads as TGTGCCAGGAAGACCAGGGGAATATCTGGAAACACCATATATTTT. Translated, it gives CARKTRGISGNTIYF.

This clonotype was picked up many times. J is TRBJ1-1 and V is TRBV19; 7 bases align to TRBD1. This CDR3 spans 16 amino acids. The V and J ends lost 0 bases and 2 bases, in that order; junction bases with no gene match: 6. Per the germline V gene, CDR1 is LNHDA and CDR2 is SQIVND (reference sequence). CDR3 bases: TGTGCCAGTAGTATAGATCGGGCAGGGGGAAACACTGAAGCTTTCTTT. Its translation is CASSIDRAGGNTEAFF.

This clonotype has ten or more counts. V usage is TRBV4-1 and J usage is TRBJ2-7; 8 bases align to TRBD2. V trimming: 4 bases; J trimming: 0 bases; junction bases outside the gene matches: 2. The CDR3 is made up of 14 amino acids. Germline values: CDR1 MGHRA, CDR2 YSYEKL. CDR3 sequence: CASSRREASYEQYF. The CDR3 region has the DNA TGCGCCAGCAGCCGGCGGGAGGCCTCCTACGAGCAGTACTTC.

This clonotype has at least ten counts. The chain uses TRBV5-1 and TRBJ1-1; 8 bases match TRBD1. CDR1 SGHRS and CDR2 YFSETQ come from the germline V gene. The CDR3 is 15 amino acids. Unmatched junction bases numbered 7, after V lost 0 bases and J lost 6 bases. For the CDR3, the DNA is TGCGCCAGCAGCTTGGTGGAGACAGGGGACGCTGAAGCTTTCTTT. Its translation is CASSLVETGDAEAFF.

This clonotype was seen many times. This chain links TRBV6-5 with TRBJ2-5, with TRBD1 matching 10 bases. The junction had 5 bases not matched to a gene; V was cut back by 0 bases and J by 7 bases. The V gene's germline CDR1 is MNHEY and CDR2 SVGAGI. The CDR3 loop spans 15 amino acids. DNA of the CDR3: TGTGCCAGCAGTTACTCGGGGACAGGGGATGTGACCCAGTACTTC. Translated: CASSYSGTGDVTQYF.

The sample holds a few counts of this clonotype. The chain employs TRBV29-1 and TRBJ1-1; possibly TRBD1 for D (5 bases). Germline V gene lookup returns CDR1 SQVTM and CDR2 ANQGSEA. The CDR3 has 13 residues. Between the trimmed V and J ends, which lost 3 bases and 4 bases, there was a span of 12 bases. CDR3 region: CSVDWYGGTEAFF. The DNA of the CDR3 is TGCAGCGTTGATTGGTACGGGGGCACTGAAGCTTTCTTT.

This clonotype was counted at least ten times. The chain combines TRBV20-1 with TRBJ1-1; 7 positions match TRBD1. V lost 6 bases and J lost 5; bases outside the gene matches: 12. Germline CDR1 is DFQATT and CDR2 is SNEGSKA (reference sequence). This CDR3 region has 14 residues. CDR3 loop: CSAVETGRLTEAFF. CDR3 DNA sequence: TGCAGTGCCGTTGAGACAGGGCGGTTAACTGAAGCTTTCTTT.

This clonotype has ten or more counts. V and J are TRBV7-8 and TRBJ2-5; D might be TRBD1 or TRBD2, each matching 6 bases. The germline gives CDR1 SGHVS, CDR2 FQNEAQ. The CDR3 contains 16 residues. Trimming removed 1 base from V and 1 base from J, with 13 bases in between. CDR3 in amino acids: CASSLGAGEVQETQYF. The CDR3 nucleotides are TGTGCCAGCAGCTTAGGGGCAGGGGAGGTCCAAGAGACCCAGTACTTC.

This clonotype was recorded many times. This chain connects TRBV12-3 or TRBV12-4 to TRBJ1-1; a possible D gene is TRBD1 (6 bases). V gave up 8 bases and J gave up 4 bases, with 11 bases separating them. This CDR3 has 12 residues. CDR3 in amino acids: CASQRGGTEAFF. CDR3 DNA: TGTGCCAGCCAGAGAGGGGGCACTGAAGCTTTCTTT.

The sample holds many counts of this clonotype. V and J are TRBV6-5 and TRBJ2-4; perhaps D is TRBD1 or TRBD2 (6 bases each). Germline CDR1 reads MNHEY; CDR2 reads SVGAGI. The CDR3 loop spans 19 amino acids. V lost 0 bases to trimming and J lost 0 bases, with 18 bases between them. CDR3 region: CASSYSGTGATIAKNIQYF. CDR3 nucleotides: TGTGCCAGCAGTTACTCAGGGACGGGGGCAACCATAGCCAAAAACATTCAGTACTTC.

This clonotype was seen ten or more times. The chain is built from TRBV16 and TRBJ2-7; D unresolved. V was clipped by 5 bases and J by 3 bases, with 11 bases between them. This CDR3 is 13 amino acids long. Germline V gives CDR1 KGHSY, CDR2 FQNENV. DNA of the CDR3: TGTGCCAGCAGCTCCGACACAGTCTACGAGCAGTACTTC. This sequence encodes CASSSDTVYEQYF.

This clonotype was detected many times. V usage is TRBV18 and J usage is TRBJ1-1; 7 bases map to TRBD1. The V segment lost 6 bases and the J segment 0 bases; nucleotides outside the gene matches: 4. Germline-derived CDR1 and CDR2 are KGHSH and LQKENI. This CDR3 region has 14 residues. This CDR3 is CASSSGTVNTEAFF. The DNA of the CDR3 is TGTGCCAGCTCCTCCGGGACAGTGAACACTGAAGCTTTCTTT.

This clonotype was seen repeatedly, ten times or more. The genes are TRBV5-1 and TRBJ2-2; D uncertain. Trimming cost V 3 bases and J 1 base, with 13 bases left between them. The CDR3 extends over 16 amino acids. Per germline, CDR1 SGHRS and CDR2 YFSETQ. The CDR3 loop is CASSWAGIGNTGELFF. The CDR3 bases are TGCGCCAGCAGCTGGGCTGGCATTGGGAACACCGGGGAGCTGTTTTTT.

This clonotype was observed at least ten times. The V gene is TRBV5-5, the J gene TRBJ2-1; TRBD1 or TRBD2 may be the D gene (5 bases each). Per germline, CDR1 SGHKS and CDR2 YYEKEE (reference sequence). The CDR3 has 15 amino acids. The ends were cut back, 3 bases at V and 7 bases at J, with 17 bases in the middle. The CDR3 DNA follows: TGTGCCAGCAGCTCGGGACGAGCTTCGGGGAATGAGCAGTTCTTC. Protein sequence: CASSSGRASGNEQFF.

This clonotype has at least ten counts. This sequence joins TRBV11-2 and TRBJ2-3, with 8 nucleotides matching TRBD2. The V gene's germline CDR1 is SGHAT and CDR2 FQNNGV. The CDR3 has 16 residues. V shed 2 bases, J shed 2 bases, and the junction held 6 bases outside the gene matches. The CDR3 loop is CASSLITSGHTDTQYF. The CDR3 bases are TGTGCCAGCAGCTTAATTACTAGCGGACACACAGATACGCAGTATTTT.

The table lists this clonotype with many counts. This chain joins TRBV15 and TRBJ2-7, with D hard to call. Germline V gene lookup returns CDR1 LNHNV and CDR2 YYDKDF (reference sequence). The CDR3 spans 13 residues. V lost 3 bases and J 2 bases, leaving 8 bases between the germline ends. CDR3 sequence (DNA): TGTGCCACCAGCAGGTATAGCACCTACGAGCAGTACTTC. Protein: CATSRYSTYEQYF.

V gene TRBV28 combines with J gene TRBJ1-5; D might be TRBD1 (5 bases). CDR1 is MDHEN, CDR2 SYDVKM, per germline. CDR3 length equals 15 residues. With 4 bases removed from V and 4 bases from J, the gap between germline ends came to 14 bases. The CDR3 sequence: CASSYKGAGNQPQHF. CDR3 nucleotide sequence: TGTGCCAGCAGTTATAAAGGGGCGGGTAATCAGCCCCAGCATTTT.

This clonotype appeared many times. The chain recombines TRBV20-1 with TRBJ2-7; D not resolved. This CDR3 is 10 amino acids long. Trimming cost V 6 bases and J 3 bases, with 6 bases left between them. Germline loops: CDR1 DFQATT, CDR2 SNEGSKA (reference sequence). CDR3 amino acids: CSAAFYEQYF. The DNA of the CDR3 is TGCAGTGCCGCATTCTACGAGCAGTACTTC.